This T cell receptor beta chain derives from a study of shared clonotypes between healthy human individuals. The CDR3 runs 17 residues. Germline values: CDR1 MNHNS, CDR2 SASEGT. Trimming removed 3 bases from V and 0 bases from J; junction bases left unmatched: 8. Sequenced by immunoSEQ multiplex PCR; TCRdb stores in-frame clones only, minus some. The sample lists 2 million to 2.5 million clones, roughly 92% occurring once. The receptor comes from a man aged 18 to 30 in good health. Some clones in this sample may be carry-over from other donors' samples. The specimen was naive CD4+ T cells from PBMCs. Subset: CD45RA+ positively selected. J is TRBJ2-3 and V is TRBV6-1, with 8 positions matching TRBD2. The CDR3 sequence: CASSDPIAGRSTDTQYF. The CDR3 nucleotides are TGTGCCAGCAGTGACCCCATAGCGGGACGCAGCACAGATACGCAGTATTTT.